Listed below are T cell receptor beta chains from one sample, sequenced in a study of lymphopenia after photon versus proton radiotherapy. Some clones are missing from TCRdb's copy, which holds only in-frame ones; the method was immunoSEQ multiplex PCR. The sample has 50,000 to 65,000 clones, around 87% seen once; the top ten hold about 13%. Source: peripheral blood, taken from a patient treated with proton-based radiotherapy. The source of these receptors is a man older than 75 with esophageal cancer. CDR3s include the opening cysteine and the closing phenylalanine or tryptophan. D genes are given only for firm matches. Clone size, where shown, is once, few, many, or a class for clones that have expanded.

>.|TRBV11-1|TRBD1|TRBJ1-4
CASSLTPGGGGEKLFF
TGTGCCAGCAGCTTAACTCCAGGGGGCGGCGGTGAAAAACTGTTTTTT
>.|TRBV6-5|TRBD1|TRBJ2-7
CASSRGQGRMSEQYF
TGTGCCAGCAGCCGGGGACAGGGGAGGATGAGCGAGCAGTACTTC
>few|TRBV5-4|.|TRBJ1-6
CASSLKQEGSPLHF
TGTGCCAGCAGCTTGAAACAGGAAGGTTCACCCCTCCACTTT
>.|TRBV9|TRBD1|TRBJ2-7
CASSPQGQGYEQYF
TGTGCCAGCAGCCCCCAGGGACAGGGATACGAGCAGTACTTC
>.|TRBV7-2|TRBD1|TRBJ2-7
CASSSGQGTYEQYF
TGTGCCAGCAGCTCCGGACAGGGAACCTACGAGCAGTACTTC
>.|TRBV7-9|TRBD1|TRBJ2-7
CASSLVVGQGSMREQYF
TGTGCCAGCAGCTTAGTAGTGGGACAGGGGTCCATGAGGGAGCAGTACTTC
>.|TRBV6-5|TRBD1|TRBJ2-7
CASSPDRTRSYEQYF
TGTGCCAGCAGCCCGGACAGGACCCGCTCCTACGAGCAGTACTTC
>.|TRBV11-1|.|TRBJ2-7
CASSRTGQSSYEQYF
TGTGCCAGCAGCCGCACAGGACAGTCCTCCTACGAGCAGTACTTC
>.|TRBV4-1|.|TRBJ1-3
CASSQGRLPVSFSPSGNTIYF
TGCGCCAGCAGCCAAGGGAGGTTGCCAGTCAGTTTCTCTCCCTCTGGAAACACCATATATTTT
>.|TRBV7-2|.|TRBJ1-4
CASSPAGVTNEKLFF
TGTGCCAGCAGCCCGGCCGGAGTAACTAATGAAAAACTGTTTTTT
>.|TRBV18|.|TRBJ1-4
CASSPRSVATNEKLFF
TGTGCCAGCTCACCACGTTCAGTAGCAACTAATGAAAAACTGTTTTTT
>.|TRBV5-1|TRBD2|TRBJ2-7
CASSSKAGGTDYEQYF
TGCGCCAGCAGCTCCAAGGCGGGGGGGACCGACTACGAGCAGTACTTC
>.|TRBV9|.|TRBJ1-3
CASSSIIPGNTIYF
TGTGCCAGCAGCTCAATCATACCGGGAAACACCATATATTTT
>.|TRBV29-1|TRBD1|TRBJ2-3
CSVATGADTQYF
TGCAGCGTCGCTACAGGGGCAGATACGCAGTATTTT
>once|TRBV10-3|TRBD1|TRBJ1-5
CAISGGTGDNQPQHF
TGTGCCATCAGTGGCGGGACAGGGGATAATCAGCCCCAGCATTTT
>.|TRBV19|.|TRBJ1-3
CASSILGATFRFSGNTIYF
TGTGCCAGTAGTATTTTGGGCGCTACCTTCAGATTCTCTGGAAACACCATATATTTT
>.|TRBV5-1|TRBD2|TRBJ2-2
CASKYSSLPGRAGELFF
TGCGCCAGCAAGTATAGTTCATTGCCAGGGAGGGCCGGGGAGCTGTTTTTT
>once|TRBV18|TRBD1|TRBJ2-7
CASSPGTGVAEQYF
TGTGCCAGCTCACCCGGGACAGGGGTTGCCGAGCAGTACTTC
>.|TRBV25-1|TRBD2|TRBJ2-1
CASMGGNEQFF
TGTGCCAGCATGGGGGGGAATGAGCAGTTCTTC
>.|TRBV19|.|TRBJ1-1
CASSSRGDTEAFF
TGTGCCAGTAGTAGTCGGGGGGACACTGAAGCTTTCTTT
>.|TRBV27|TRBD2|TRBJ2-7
CASSWASGTYEQYF
TGTGCCAGCTCCTGGGCTAGCGGCACCTACGAGCAGTACTTC
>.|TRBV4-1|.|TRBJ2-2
CASSQGGIISGELFF
TGCGCCAGCAGCCAAGGGGGCATAATCTCCGGGGAGCTGTTTTTT
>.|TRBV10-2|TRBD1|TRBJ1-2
CASMVRDRGPHYGYTF
TGCGCCAGCATGGTCCGGGACAGGGGCCCCCACTATGGCTACACCTTC
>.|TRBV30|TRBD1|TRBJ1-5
CAWTPGTGVNQPQHF
TGTGCCTGGACTCCCGGGACAGGTGTTAATCAGCCCCAGCATTTT
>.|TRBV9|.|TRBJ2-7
CASSRGYEQYF
TGTGCCAGCAGCCGCGGCTACGAGCAGTACTTC
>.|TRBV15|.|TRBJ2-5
CATSRDQGRGETQYF
TGTGCCACCAGCAGAGATCAGGGTCGGGGAGAGACCCAGTACTTC
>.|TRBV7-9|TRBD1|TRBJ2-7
CASSPGTGKTYEQYF
TGTGCCAGCAGCCCCGGGACAGGGAAAACCTACGAGCAGTACTTC
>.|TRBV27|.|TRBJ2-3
CASSPRGHSTDTQYF
TGTGCCAGCAGTCCAAGGGGACACAGCACAGATACGCAGTATTTT
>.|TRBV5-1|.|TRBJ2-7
CASSLGGSSYEQYF
TGCGCCAGCAGCTTGGGGGGTAGCTCCTACGAGCAGTACTTC
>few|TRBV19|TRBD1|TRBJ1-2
CASSTSPGGGYTF
TGTGCCAGTAGTACTTCACCAGGGGGAGGCTACACCTTC
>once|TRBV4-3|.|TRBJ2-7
CASSQEMGFYEQYF
TGCGCCAGCAGCCAAGAGATGGGGTTCTACGAGCAGTACTTC
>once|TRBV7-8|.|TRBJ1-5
CASSLDGSLTSPQHF
TGTGCCAGCAGCTTAGATGGCAGCCTGACATCGCCCCAGCATTTT
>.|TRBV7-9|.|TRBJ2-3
CASSLRSPLATDTQYF
TGTGCCAGCAGCTTAAGGTCCCCGCTAGCGACAGATACGCAGTATTTT
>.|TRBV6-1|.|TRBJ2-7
CATKQDTYEQYF
TGTGCCACAAAACAGGATACCTACGAGCAGTACTTC
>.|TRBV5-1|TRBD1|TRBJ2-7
CASSLVGGQGAEQYF
TGCGCCAGCAGCTTGGTGGGGGGACAGGGGGCCGAGCAGTACTTC
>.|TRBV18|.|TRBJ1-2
CASSPPAREYGYTF
TGTGCCAGCTCACCACCCGCCAGGGAGTATGGCTACACCTTC
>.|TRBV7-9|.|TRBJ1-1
CASSPRSTEAFF
TGTGCCAGCAGCCCTAGGAGCACTGAAGCTTTCTTT
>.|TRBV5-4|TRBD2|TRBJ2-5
CASSSMGGGQETQYF
TGTGCCAGCAGCTCCATGGGCGGGGGCCAAGAGACCCAGTACTTC
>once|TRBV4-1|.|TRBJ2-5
CASSQVATTSQETQYF
TGCGCCAGCAGCCAAGTAGCGACAACTAGCCAAGAGACCCAGTACTTC
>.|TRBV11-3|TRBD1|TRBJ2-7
CASSPGTGVGEQYF
TGTGCCAGCAGCCCAGGGACAGGGGTGGGCGAGCAGTACTTC